The rows below give T cell receptor beta chains drawn from one sample of a study of T cell repertoires in cytomegalovirus infection. TCRdb passed the reads through MiXCR, listing each CDR3 protein once. The sample records 400,000 or so distinct CDR3 sequences, 15% to 20% being singletons. The sample comprised PBMCs. The receptors shown here come from a human donor in good health (CMV status not recorded). Some clones in this sample may be carry-over from other donors' samples. CDR3s include the opening cysteine and the closing phenylalanine or tryptophan. D genes are given only for firm matches. Clone size is stated in some rows and not others, as once, few, many or a class when expanded.

CDR3aa: CSAGTGTSGYNEQFF
CDR3nt: TGCAGTGCAGGGACCGGGACTAGCGGCTACAATGAGCAGTTCTTC
j_gene: TRBJ2-1
d_gene: TRBD2
v_gene: TRBV20-1
abundance: few

CDR3aa: CATSQTSYGYTF
CDR3nt: TGTGCCACCAGTCAGACGAGCTATGGCTACACCTTC
j_gene: TRBJ1-2
d_gene: -
v_gene: TRBV24-1
abundance: -

CDR3aa: CASSPEGSFSPLHF
CDR3nt: TGCGCCAGCAGCCCGGAGGGATCGTTTTCACCCCTCCACTTT
j_gene: TRBJ1-6
d_gene: -
v_gene: TRBV5-1
abundance: many

CDR3aa: CASSQDGGRTTPTMELFF
CDR3nt: TGCGCCAGCAGCCAAGATGGGGGACGGACTACCCCGACTATGGAGCTGTTTTTT
j_gene: TRBJ2-2
d_gene: -
v_gene: TRBV4-1
abundance: -

CDR3aa: CASRKGQGNTEAFF
CDR3nt: TGTGCCAGCAGGAAGGGACAGGGGAACACTGAAGCTTTCTTT
j_gene: TRBJ1-1
d_gene: TRBD1
v_gene: TRBV6-1
abundance: -

CDR3aa: CASSGAGGKQPQHF
CDR3nt: TGTGCCAGCTCGGGGGCAGGGGGCAAGCAGCCCCAGCATTTT
j_gene: TRBJ1-5
d_gene: TRBD1
v_gene: TRBV2
abundance: many

CDR3aa: CASSTIGVAFF
CDR3nt: TGTGCCAGCAGCACCATCGGTGTAGCTTTCTTT
j_gene: TRBJ1-1
d_gene: -
v_gene: TRBV7-9
abundance: few

CDR3aa: CASSPSGPLQGDEQYF
CDR3nt: TGTGCCAGCAGTCCGAGTGGTCCATTACAGGGAGACGAGCAGTACTTC
j_gene: TRBJ2-7
d_gene: -
v_gene: TRBV5-5
abundance: few

CDR3aa: CASSQPDRGRKETQYF
CDR3nt: TGTGCCAGCAGCCAACCCGACAGGGGGCGAAAAGAGACCCAGTACTTC
j_gene: TRBJ2-5
d_gene: TRBD1
v_gene: TRBV5-4
abundance: once

CDR3aa: CASSAGQANSPLHF
CDR3nt: TGTGCCAGCAGCGCGGGACAGGCTAATTCACCCCTCCACTTT
j_gene: TRBJ1-6
d_gene: TRBD1
v_gene: TRBV7-9
abundance: -

CDR3aa: CASSLWRVDEKLFF
CDR3nt: TGTGCCAGCAGCTTATGGAGGGTAGATGAAAAACTGTTTTTT
j_gene: TRBJ1-4
d_gene: -
v_gene: TRBV7-9
abundance: -

CDR3aa: CASCTASNQPQHF
CDR3nt: TGTGCCAGTTGTACAGCTAGCAATCAGCCCCAGCATTTT
j_gene: TRBJ1-5
d_gene: -
v_gene: TRBV12-3/TRBV12-4
abundance: many

CDR3aa: CASSSSSTGANVLTF
CDR3nt: TGCGCCAGCAGCTCTTCATCCACTGGGGCCAACGTCCTGACTTTC
j_gene: TRBJ2-6
d_gene: -
v_gene: TRBV5-1
abundance: few

CDR3aa: CSARDVISATYEQYF
CDR3nt: TGCAGTGCTAGAGATGTAATTTCCGCTACCTACGAGCAGTACTTC
j_gene: TRBJ2-7
d_gene: -
v_gene: TRBV20-1
abundance: -

CDR3aa: CASRPQGPYGYTF
CDR3nt: TGTGCCAGCAGACCCCAAGGACCCTATGGCTACACCTTC
j_gene: TRBJ1-2
d_gene: -
v_gene: TRBV12-3/TRBV12-4
abundance: few

CDR3aa: CASRVDRGRLGYTF
CDR3nt: TGCGCCAGCAGGGTCGACAGGGGCCGACTAGGCTACACCTTC
j_gene: TRBJ1-2
d_gene: TRBD1
v_gene: TRBV5-1
abundance: few

CDR3aa: CSATHNTEAFF
CDR3nt: TGCAGTGCTACCCATAACACTGAAGCTTTCTTT
j_gene: TRBJ1-1
d_gene: -
v_gene: TRBV20-1
abundance: -

CDR3aa: CASSRGEDEKLFF
CDR3nt: TGTGCCAGCAGCCGAGGGGAAGATGAAAAACTGTTTTTT
j_gene: TRBJ1-4
d_gene: -
v_gene: TRBV7-2
abundance: many

CDR3aa: CASSLGPNTDTQYF
CDR3nt: TGTGCCAGCAGCTTAGGGCCGAACACAGATACGCAGTATTTT
j_gene: TRBJ2-3
d_gene: -
v_gene: TRBV7-8
abundance: many

CDR3aa: CASSLDFQAIYNEQFF
CDR3nt: TGTGCCAGCAGCTTAGACTTCCAAGCCATCTACAATGAGCAGTTCTTC
j_gene: TRBJ2-1
d_gene: -
v_gene: TRBV7-9
abundance: many

CDR3aa: CASSSTRGRQGSYGYTF
CDR3nt: TGTGCCAGCAGCTCAACCCGCGGGAGACAGGGATCCTATGGCTACACCTTC
j_gene: TRBJ1-2
d_gene: TRBD1
v_gene: TRBV7-9
abundance: few

CDR3aa: CASTPGTENQPQHF
CDR3nt: TGTGCCAGCACCCCCGGGACAGAAAATCAGCCCCAGCATTTT
j_gene: TRBJ1-5
d_gene: TRBD1
v_gene: TRBV5-6
abundance: few

CDR3aa: CASSSQGLSGNTIYF
CDR3nt: TGTGCCAGCAGCTCTCAGGGCCTCTCTGGAAACACCATATATTTT
j_gene: TRBJ1-3
d_gene: -
v_gene: TRBV7-2
abundance: many

CDR3aa: CSARDLSGLAGANTDTQYF
CDR3nt: TGCAGTGCTAGAGATCTAAGCGGACTAGCGGGGGCCAACACAGATACGCAGTATTTT
j_gene: TRBJ2-3
d_gene: TRBD2
v_gene: TRBV20-1
abundance: -

CDR3aa: CSADTGLAGGRPGETQYF
CDR3nt: TGCAGCGCCGATACGGGACTAGCGGGAGGGCGGCCGGGGGAGACCCAGTACTTC
j_gene: TRBJ2-5
d_gene: TRBD2
v_gene: TRBV29-1
abundance: few

CDR3aa: CATAGSGTEAFF
CDR3nt: TGTGCCACGGCAGGGTCGGGCACTGAAGCTTTCTTT
j_gene: TRBJ1-1
d_gene: -
v_gene: TRBV10-3
abundance: few

CDR3aa: CASSLKIYSNQPQHF
CDR3nt: TGTGCCAGCAGCTTAAAGATTTATAGCAATCAGCCCCAGCATTTT
j_gene: TRBJ1-5
d_gene: -
v_gene: TRBV7-2
abundance: many

CDR3aa: CASYVRVGTDTQYF
CDR3nt: TGTGCCAGCTATGTACGGGTCGGCACAGATACGCAGTATTTT
j_gene: TRBJ2-3
d_gene: -
v_gene: TRBV6-1
abundance: -

CDR3aa: CSPLAGGYNEQFF
CDR3nt: TGCTCTCCGCTGGCGGGAGGCTACAATGAGCAGTTCTTC
j_gene: TRBJ2-1
d_gene: TRBD2
v_gene: TRBV20-1
abundance: -

CDR3aa: CASSSLGVGELFF
CDR3nt: TGTGCCAGCAGCTCGCTGGGAGTCGGGGAGCTGTTTTTT
j_gene: TRBJ2-2
d_gene: -
v_gene: TRBV7-2
abundance: many

CDR3aa: CASSPTSGEAEAFF
CDR3nt: TGTGCCAGCTCACCTACCTCCGGGGAGGCCGAAGCTTTCTTT
j_gene: TRBJ1-1
d_gene: -
v_gene: TRBV18
abundance: -

CDR3aa: CSARDPAGVGNEQFF
CDR3nt: TGCAGTGCTAGAGATCCTGCGGGAGTAGGGAATGAGCAGTTCTTC
j_gene: TRBJ2-1
d_gene: TRBD2
v_gene: TRBV20-1
abundance: many

CDR3aa: CASNSGHWNTEAFF
CDR3nt: TGTGCCAGCAACTCGGGACATTGGAACACTGAAGCTTTCTTT
j_gene: TRBJ1-1
d_gene: -
v_gene: TRBV6-1
abundance: many

CDR3aa: CASSPTGYTGELFF
CDR3nt: TGTGCCAGCAGCCCCACAGGGTACACCGGGGAGCTGTTTTTT
j_gene: TRBJ2-2
d_gene: -
v_gene: TRBV7-2
abundance: few

CDR3aa: CASSSPTSPDTQYF
CDR3nt: TGTGCCAGCAGCTCTCCAACTAGCCCAGATACGCAGTATTTT
j_gene: TRBJ2-3
d_gene: -
v_gene: TRBV7-9
abundance: few

CDR3aa: CASSWATGEAFF
CDR3nt: TGTGCCAGCAGCTGGGCGACAGGGGAAGCTTTCTTT
j_gene: TRBJ1-1
d_gene: TRBD1
v_gene: TRBV7-9
abundance: -

CDR3aa: CASSIQQETQYF
CDR3nt: TGTGCCAGCAGTATACAACAAGAGACCCAGTACTTC
j_gene: TRBJ2-5
d_gene: -
v_gene: TRBV12-3/TRBV12-4
abundance: -

CDR3aa: CASSEFRGGNTEAFF
CDR3nt: TGTGCCAGCAGTGAATTCCGCGGTGGGAACACTGAAGCTTTCTTT
j_gene: TRBJ1-1
d_gene: -
v_gene: TRBV6-1
abundance: -

CDR3aa: CASSSGPAGGNTIYF
CDR3nt: TGTGCCAGCAGCTCCGGGCCCGCGGGAGGAAACACCATATATTTT
j_gene: TRBJ1-3
d_gene: -
v_gene: TRBV5-4
abundance: few

CDR3aa: CASRTVQNSPLHF
CDR3nt: TGTGCCAGCCGGACAGTACAAAATTCACCCCTCCACTTT
j_gene: TRBJ1-6
d_gene: -
v_gene: TRBV7-8
abundance: -

CDR3aa: CAISEPADRAPTDTQYF
CDR3nt: TGTGCCATCAGTGAGCCCGCGGACAGGGCCCCCACAGATACGCAGTATTTT
j_gene: TRBJ2-3
d_gene: TRBD1
v_gene: TRBV10-3
abundance: few